The next 5 T cell receptor beta chains were all read from a single sample in a study of regulatory T cells in long-lasting Graves disease. Indicated time point: persistent/refractory GD, antithyroid drugs over 5 years with positive TRAb. From PBMCs, RNA was extracted and then used to make the TCR library. According to the study, TCR beta libraries were built with iRepertoire HTBI primers and CDR3-region Arm-PCR. Each CDR3 protein is one row after TCRdb ran MiXCR on the multiplex PCR reads. Among 600,000 to 800,000 distinct CDR3 sequences, roughly 30% were seen once, and the ten largest hold under 55%. The sample was peripheral blood mononuclear cells (PBMCs), taken when the disease was refractory, from a patient treated with antithyroid drugs. These TCRs come from a female donor with Graves disease.

The J gene is TRBJ1-1, the V gene TRBV29-1, with TRBD1 as a possible D gene (5 bases). CDR3 length: 13 residues. Germline V gene data show CDR1 as SQVTM and CDR2 as ANQGSEA. V lost 6 bases and J 1 base, leaving 12 bases between the germline ends. CDR3 sequence (DNA): TGCAGCGTCCAACAGGTGGGGAACACTGAAGCTTTCTTT. Protein product: CSVQQVGNTEAFF.

This clonotype was seen more than once but under ten times. The chain combines TRBV29-1 with TRBJ1-1, with 9 bases matching TRBD1. The V gene's germline CDR1 is SQVTM and CDR2 ANQGSEA. V dropped 1 base and J dropped 5; count of bases not matched to a gene: 8. This CDR3 has 15 amino acids. This CDR3 is CSVEVFTGGNTEAFF. CDR3 nucleotides: TGCAGCGTTGAAGTTTTCACAGGGGGCAATACTGAAGCTTTCTTT. Filled out from reference TRBV29-1 and TRBJ1-1, the complete variable domain reads SAVISQKPSRDICQRGTSLTIQCQVDSQVTMMFWYRQQPGQSLTLIATANQGSEATYESGFVIDKFPISRPNLTFSTLTVSNMSPEDSSIYLCSVEVFTGGNTEAFFGQGTRLTVV.

The CDR3 loop is CASSPDGSSYEQYF. The CDR3 DNA follows: TGTGCCAGCAGCCCCGACGGAAGCTCCTACGAGCAGTACTTC. The chain carries TRBV27 and TRBJ2-7; D is undetermined. This CDR3 contains 14 residues. Germline V CDR1 and CDR2: MNHEY, SMNVEV (reference sequence). The V and J ends lost 6 bases and 0 bases respectively, with 12 bases between them.

The gene calls are TRBV20-1 and TRBJ2-5, with TRBD2 matching 13 bases. The junction had 14 bases not matched to a gene; V was cut back by 6 bases and J by 4 bases. CDR1 and CDR2 from the germline V gene are DFQATT and SNEGSKA (reference sequence). This CDR3 has 17 amino acids. The CDR3 here is CSANGLAGVVQLETQYF. For the CDR3, the DNA is TGCAGTGCCAACGGACTAGCGGGAGTGGTTCAACTAGAGACCCAGTACTTC.

CDR3 sequence (DNA): TGTGCCAGCAGGGCCTCACAGGGTCCGGGGCCCCAGCATTTT. Its translation: CASRASQGPGPQHF. V and J are TRBV6-2 or TRBV6-3 and TRBJ1-5, with TRBD1 as a possible D gene (6 bases). Germline V lookup: CDR1 MNHEY, CDR2 SVGEGT. The CDR3 consists of 14 residues. V dropped 6 bases and J dropped 9 bases, with 18 bases sitting between them.